Listed below are T cell receptor beta chains from one sample, sequenced in a study of OX40 agonist ivuxolimab in advanced cancers. The protocol was immunoSEQ multiplex PCR, while the TCRdb copy is restricted to in-frame clones and leaves out a portion. The data hold roughly 68,000 clones, with approximately 80% observed a single time. The sequencing here drew on CD4+ or CD8+ T cells sorted from blood, taken in a trial of the OX40 agonist ivuxolimab. The source of these receptors is an adult with an advanced solid tumor such as melanoma, head and neck, liver or kidney cancer. Both conserved end residues are part of each CDR3. A D gene is named only where the DNA matches it firmly. The listing skips clone size in some rows; elsewhere it reads once, few, many or a size class.

j_call | d_call | clone_size | v_call | cdr3_aa | cdr3_nt
TRBJ1-1 | NA | NA | TRBV11-2 | CASSLAAGMNTEAFF | TGTGCCAGCAGCTTAGCTGCAGGGATGAACACTGAAGCTTTCTTT
TRBJ2-7 | TRBD1 | NA | TRBV5-5 | CASSRDRRYEQYF | TGTGCCAGCAGCCGGGACAGGCGCTACGAGCAGTACTTC
TRBJ1-2 | NA | NA | TRBV28 | CASGGFWGYTF | TGTGCCAGCGGGGGGTTTTGGGGCTACACCTTC
TRBJ2-2 | NA | NA | TRBV9 | CASSVRSGRGTGELFF | TGTGCCAGCAGCGTAAGAAGCGGGCGCGGTACCGGGGAGCTGTTTTTT
TRBJ2-2 | NA | NA | TRBV7-2 | CASSRRFGPTGELFF | TGTGCCAGCAGCCGCCGGTTCGGGCCTACCGGGGAGCTGTTTTTT
TRBJ2-2 | TRBD2 | NA | TRBV5-8 | CASSRGLAGGFTGELFF | TGTGCCAGCAGCCGGGGACTAGCGGGAGGGTTCACCGGGGAGCTGTTTTTT
TRBJ2-2 | TRBD1 | NA | TRBV27 | CASREQGWVTGELFF | TGTGCCAGCAGAGAACAGGGGTGGGTAACCGGGGAGCTGTTTTTT
TRBJ2-3 | NA | NA | TRBV28 | CASSSHKVGPWRPKADTQYF | TGTGCCAGCAGTTCCCATAAGGTGGGCCCCTGGAGGCCGAAGGCAGATACGCAGTATTTT
TRBJ2-7 | NA | NA | TRBV7-9 | CASSRSSPESYEQYF | TGTGCCAGCAGCCGAAGCTCCCCTGAGTCCTACGAGCAGTACTTC
TRBJ2-2 | NA | NA | TRBV6-5 | CASRRGRDNTGELFF | TGTGCCAGCAGACGAGGAAGGGATAACACCGGGGAGCTGTTTTTT
TRBJ2-2 | NA | NA | TRBV5-1 | CASSETGFNTGELFF | TGCGCCAGCAGCGAAACAGGGTTTAACACCGGGGAGCTGTTTTTT
TRBJ2-1 | TRBD1 | NA | TRBV11-3 | CASSSGTAQFF | TGTGCCAGCAGCTCCGGGACAGCACAGTTCTTC
TRBJ1-1 | NA | few | TRBV28 | CASSSSTGRNTEAFF | TGTGCCAGCAGTTCAAGCACAGGGAGGAACACTGAAGCTTTCTTT
TRBJ2-2 | NA | NA | TRBV4-3 | CASSQGLAENTGELFF | TGCGCCAGCAGCCAAGGGTTAGCGGAGAACACCGGGGAGCTGTTTTTT
TRBJ2-1 | NA | NA | TRBV18 | CASSMGVSEQFF | TGTGCCAGCTCAATGGGGGTTAGTGAGCAGTTCTTC
TRBJ1-2 | TRBD1 | NA | TRBV6-6 | CASSLKDRGYGYTF | TGTGCCAGCAGCCTTAAAGACAGGGGCTATGGCTACACCTTC
TRBJ2-1 | NA | NA | TRBV18 | CASSPQNTGYEQFF | TGTGCCAGCTCACCGCAAAACACGGGGTATGAGCAGTTCTTC
TRBJ1-2 | NA | NA | TRBV4-1 | CASSQDESAGIDYGYTF | TGCGCCAGCAGCCAAGACGAGAGTGCAGGGATCGACTATGGCTACACCTTC
TRBJ2-3 | NA | NA | TRBV28 | CASSFAGQPTDTQYF | TGTGCCAGCAGTTTTGCAGGCCAGCCCACAGATACGCAGTATTTT
TRBJ2-1 | TRBD2 | NA | TRBV4-1 | CASSQDFRLAGYNEQFF | TGCGCCAGCAGCCAAGATTTCCGACTAGCGGGATACAATGAGCAGTTCTTC
TRBJ2-1 | TRBD2 | NA | TRBV10-3 | CAITAGTSGGSSYNEQFF | TGTGCCATTACCGCAGGCACTAGCGGGGGAAGCTCCTACAATGAGCAGTTCTTC
TRBJ2-4 | NA | NA | TRBV5-1 | CASSLDGAKNIQYF | TGCGCCAGCAGCTTGGACGGCGCCAAAAACATTCAGTACTTC
TRBJ1-6 | NA | NA | TRBV28 | CASSLGTVYNSPLHF | TGTGCCAGCAGTCTGGGGACGGTATATAATTCACCCCTCCACTTT
TRBJ2-5 | NA | NA | TRBV7-3 | CASSLDPGALETQYF | TGTGCCAGCAGCTTAGATCCAGGGGCCCTAGAGACCCAGTACTTC
TRBJ2-7 | NA | NA | TRBV27 | CASRRGAGAYEQYF | TGTGCCAGCCGGAGAGGGGCGGGTGCCTACGAGCAGTACTTC
TRBJ1-4 | NA | NA | TRBV30 | CAWSDTGSDNEKLFF | TGTGCCTGGAGTGACACAGGGTCGGATAATGAAAAACTGTTTTTT
TRBJ1-3 | NA | few | TRBV5-1 | CASSSEQGRGNTIYF | TGCGCCAGCAGCTCCGAGCAGGGACGTGGAAACACCATATATTTT
TRBJ2-3 | NA | NA | TRBV4-2 | CASSLERDARRSTDTQYF | TGTGCCAGCAGCCTCGAGAGGGACGCGCGACGTAGCACAGATACGCAGTATTTT
TRBJ2-4 | NA | NA | TRBV7-2 | CASSLVSSGTSQNIQYF | TGTGCCAGCAGCTTAGTCAGTTCCGGGACATCCCAAAACATTCAGTACTTC
TRBJ2-5 | TRBD2 | NA | TRBV28 | CASSPLGASGARETQYF | TGTGCCAGCAGTCCACTGGGGGCTAGCGGGGCACGAGAGACCCAGTACTTC
TRBJ1-5 | NA | NA | TRBV7-9 | CASSLDGVTLQPQHF | TGTGCCAGCAGCTTGGACGGAGTTACACTCCAGCCCCAGCATTTT
TRBJ2-5 | TRBD2 | NA | TRBV6-5 | CASSGRETQETQYF | TGTGCCTCCTCCGGGCGGGAGACCCAAGAGACCCAGTACTTC
TRBJ2-3 | NA | NA | TRBV4-3 | CASSQEPGDTQYF | TGCGCCAGCAGCCAAGAACCGGGAGATACGCAGTATTTT
TRBJ1-1 | NA | NA | TRBV6-6 | CASRSQGGNTEAFF | TGTGCCAGCAGATCCCAGGGAGGAAACACTGAAGCTTTCTTT
TRBJ2-6 | NA | NA | TRBV28 | CASSLLDSGANVLTF | TGTGCCAGCAGTTTATTGGACTCTGGGGCCAACGTCCTGACTTTC
TRBJ1-1 | NA | NA | TRBV5-1 | CASSLDRVGVNTEAFF | TGCGCCAGCAGCTTGGATAGGGTAGGGGTGAACACTGAAGCTTTCTTT
TRBJ2-7 | NA | NA | TRBV18 | CASSPSIGVDEQYF | TGTGCCAGCTCACCTAGCATAGGGGTCGACGAGCAGTACTTC
TRBJ1-2 | NA | NA | TRBV5-5 | CASSLGGGYGYTF | TGTGCCAGCAGCTTGGGAGGCGGCTATGGCTACACCTTC
TRBJ1-2 | NA | NA | TRBV7-9 | CASSPRRAQPYGYTF | TGTGCCAGCAGCCCACGTCGTGCCCAACCCTACGGCTACACCTTC
TRBJ2-3 | NA | NA | TRBV5-4 | CASSTDQGTQYF | TGTGCCAGCAGCACCGATCAGGGTACGCAGTATTTT
TRBJ2-3 | NA | once | TRBV10-3 | CAINSGTDTQYF | TGTGCCATCAACAGCGGCACAGATACGCAGTATTTT
TRBJ2-1 | NA | once | TRBV5-5 | CASSLEDRSYNEQFF | TGTGCCAGCAGCTTGGAAGATCGCTCCTACAATGAGCAGTTCTTC
TRBJ2-7 | NA | NA | TRBV28 | CASSLVVGYSGFYEQYF | TGTGCCAGCAGTTTAGTTGTAGGATACAGCGGGTTCTACGAGCAGTACTTC
TRBJ2-5 | NA | NA | TRBV30 | CAWSEGEAQYF | TGTGCCTGGAGTGAGGGGGAGGCCCAGTACTTC
TRBJ2-7 | TRBD1 | NA | TRBV28 | CASSPPGQGVYEQYF | TGTGCCAGCAGCCCCCCGGGACAGGGGGTCTACGAGCAGTACTTC
TRBJ2-7 | NA | NA | TRBV19 | CASSPPSGEQYF | TGTGCCAGTAGTCCGCCTTCGGGCGAGCAGTACTTC
TRBJ1-1 | NA | NA | TRBV5-4 | CASSDPGRRGTEAFF | TGTGCCAGCAGCGACCCTGGACGGAGGGGAACTGAAGCTTTCTTT
TRBJ2-7 | NA | few | TRBV4-1 | CASSQELTEAYEQYF | TGCGCCAGCAGCCAGGAACTTACGGAGGCCTACGAGCAGTACTTC
TRBJ2-5 | NA | NA | TRBV11-2 | CASSFERAETQYF | TGTGCCAGCAGCTTTGAGAGGGCAGAGACCCAGTACTTC
TRBJ1-2 | TRBD1 | once | TRBV7-9 | CASSLGTGSFNYGYTF | TGTGCCAGCAGCTTAGGGACAGGATCCTTTAACTATGGCTACACCTTC
TRBJ2-4 | NA | NA | TRBV28 | CASTPGRNLAKNIQYF | TGTGCCAGCACCCCCGGTCGGAACCTAGCCAAAAACATTCAGTACTTC
TRBJ2-3 | NA | NA | TRBV6-1 | CASSELGGGGSDTQYF | TGTGCCAGCAGTGAATTGGGGGGAGGGGGGTCAGATACGCAGTATTTT
TRBJ2-3 | TRBD1 | NA | TRBV5-4 | CASSRDRSSTDTQYF | TGTGCCAGCAGCCGGGACAGGTCGAGCACAGATACGCAGTATTTT
TRBJ2-7 | NA | NA | TRBV28 | CASSSQQRTYEQYF | TGTGCCAGCAGTTCTCAACAGAGAACCTACGAGCAGTACTTC
TRBJ2-7 | TRBD1 | NA | TRBV19 | CASSIGTAYEQYF | TGTGCCAGTAGTATTGGGACAGCTTACGAGCAGTACTTC
TRBJ2-3 | NA | NA | TRBV21-1 | CASSKPRDNTDTQYF | TGTGCCAGCAGCAAACCACGGGACAACACAGATACGCAGTATTTT
TRBJ1-1 | TRBD1 | NA | TRBV28 | CASSLQGAEAFF | TGTGCCAGCAGTTTACAGGGGGCTGAGGCTTTCTTT
TRBJ2-7 | NA | NA | TRBV6-5 | CASSEGREQYF | TGTGCCAGCAGTGAGGGCCGGGAGCAGTACTTC
TRBJ1-5 | NA | NA | TRBV6-5 | CASRQTRDQPQHF | TGTGCCAGCAGACAGACGCGGGATCAGCCCCAGCATTTT
TRBJ2-1 | TRBD2 | NA | TRBV30 | CAWSGSQHSGRQDNEQFF | TGTGCCTGGAGTGGCTCACAGCATAGCGGGAGGCAAGACAATGAGCAGTTCTTC